The T cell receptor (beta chain) described here comes from a study of CD8 T cells in Susac syndrome. The CDR3 has 14 residues. Germline V gives CDR1 SQVTM, CDR2 ANQGSEA. Both CD4+ and CD8+ T cells were negatively isolated, and TEMRA cells underwent FACS enrichment. Reverse transcription of roughly 0.45 to 1 ug RNA used random hexamers. TCRdb analysed the immunoSEQ multiplex PCR reads with MiXCR anew, one entry per CDR3 protein. The sample includes 150,000 to 200,000 distinct CDR3 sequences, approximately 93% of them seen just once. The receptor comes from a human donor with multiple sclerosis. The rearrangement uses TRBV29-1 and TRBJ2-5, with 14 bases matching TRBD2. The sequenced sample consisted of CD4+ T cells from PBMCs. CDR3 DNA: TGCAGTGCCGGGACTAGCGGGAGTGGTGAGACCCAGTACTTC. Translating it yields CSAGTSGSGETQYF.